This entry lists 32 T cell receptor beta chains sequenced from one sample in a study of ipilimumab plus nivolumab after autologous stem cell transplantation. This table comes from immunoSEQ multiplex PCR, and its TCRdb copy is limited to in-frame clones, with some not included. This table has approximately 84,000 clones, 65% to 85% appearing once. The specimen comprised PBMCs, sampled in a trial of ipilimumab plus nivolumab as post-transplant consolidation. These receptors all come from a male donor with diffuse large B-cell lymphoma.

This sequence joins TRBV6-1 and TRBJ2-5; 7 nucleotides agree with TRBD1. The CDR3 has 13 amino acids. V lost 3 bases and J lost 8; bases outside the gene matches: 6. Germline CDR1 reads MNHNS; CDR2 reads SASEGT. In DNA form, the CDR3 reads TGTGCCAGCAGTGAGGCTAGGGACAGAACCCAGTACTTC. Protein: CASSEARDRTQYF.

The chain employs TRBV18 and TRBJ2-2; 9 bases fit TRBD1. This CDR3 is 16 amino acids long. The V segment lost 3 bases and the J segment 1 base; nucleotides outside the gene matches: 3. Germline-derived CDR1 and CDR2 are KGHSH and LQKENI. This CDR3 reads CASSPLGQGNTGELFF. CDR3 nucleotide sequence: TGTGCCAGCTCACCGCTGGGACAGGGGAACACCGGGGAGCTGTTTTTT.

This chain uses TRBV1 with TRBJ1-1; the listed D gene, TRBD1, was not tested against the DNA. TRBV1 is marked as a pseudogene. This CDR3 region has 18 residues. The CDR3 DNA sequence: TGCACCAGCAGCCAAGATGAAAGCCGGGACATAGAGAACACTGAAGCTTTCTTT. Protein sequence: CTSSQDESRDIENTEAFF.

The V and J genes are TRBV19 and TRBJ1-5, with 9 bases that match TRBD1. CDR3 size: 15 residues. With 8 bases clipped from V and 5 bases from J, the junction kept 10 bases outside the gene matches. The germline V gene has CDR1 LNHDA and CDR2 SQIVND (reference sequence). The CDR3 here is CASGNRGRSDQPQHF. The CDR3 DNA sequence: TGTGCCAGTGGGAACAGGGGGCGAAGCGATCAGCCCCAGCATTTT.

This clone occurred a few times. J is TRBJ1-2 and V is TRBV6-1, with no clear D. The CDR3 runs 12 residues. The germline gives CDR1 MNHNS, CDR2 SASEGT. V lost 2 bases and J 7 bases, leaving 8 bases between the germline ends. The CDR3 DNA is TGTGCCAGCAGTGAATATGGGGTTGGCTACACCTTC. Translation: CASSEYGVGYTF.

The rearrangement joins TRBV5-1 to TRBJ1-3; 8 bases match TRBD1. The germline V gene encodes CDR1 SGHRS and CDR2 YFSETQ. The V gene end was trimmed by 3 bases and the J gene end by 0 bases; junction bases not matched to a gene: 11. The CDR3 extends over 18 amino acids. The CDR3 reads CASSSRDRTPFSGNTIYF. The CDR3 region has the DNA TGCGCCAGCAGCTCCCGGGACAGGACCCCCTTCTCTGGAAACACCATATATTTT.

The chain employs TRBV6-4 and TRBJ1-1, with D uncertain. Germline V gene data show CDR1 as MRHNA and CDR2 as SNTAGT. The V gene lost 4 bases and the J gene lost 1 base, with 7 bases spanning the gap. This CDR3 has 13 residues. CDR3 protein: CASSATQNTEAFF. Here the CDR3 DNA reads TGTGCCAGCAGTGCTACTCAGAACACTGAAGCTTTCTTT.

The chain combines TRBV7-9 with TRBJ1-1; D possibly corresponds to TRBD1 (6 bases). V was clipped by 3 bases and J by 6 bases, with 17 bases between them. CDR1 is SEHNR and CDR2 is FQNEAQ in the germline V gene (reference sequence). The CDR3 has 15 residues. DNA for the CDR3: TGTGCCAGCAGCTTCACGGGACACACGGGCTCTGAAGCTTTCTTT. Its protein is CASSFTGHTGSEAFF.

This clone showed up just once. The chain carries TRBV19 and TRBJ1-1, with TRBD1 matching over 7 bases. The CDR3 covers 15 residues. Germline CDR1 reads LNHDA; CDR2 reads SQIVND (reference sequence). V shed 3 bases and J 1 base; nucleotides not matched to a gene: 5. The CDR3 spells CASSIFGTANTEAFF. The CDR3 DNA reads TGTGCCAGTAGTATTTTCGGGACAGCGAACACTGAAGCTTTCTTT.

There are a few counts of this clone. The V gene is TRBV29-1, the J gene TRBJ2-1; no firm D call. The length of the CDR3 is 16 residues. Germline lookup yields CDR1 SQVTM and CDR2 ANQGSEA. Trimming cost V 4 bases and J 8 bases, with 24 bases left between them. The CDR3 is CSVGELTPPYFDEQFF. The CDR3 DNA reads TGCAGCGTTGGCGAGTTGACCCCGCCTTATTTTGATGAGCAGTTCTTC.

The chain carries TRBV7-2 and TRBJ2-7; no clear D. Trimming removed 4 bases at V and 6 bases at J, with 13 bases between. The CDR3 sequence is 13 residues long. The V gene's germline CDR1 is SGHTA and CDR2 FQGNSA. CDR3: CASSSRLSGEQYF. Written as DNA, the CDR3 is TGTGCCAGCAGCTCCCGCCTATCAGGCGAGCAGTACTTC.

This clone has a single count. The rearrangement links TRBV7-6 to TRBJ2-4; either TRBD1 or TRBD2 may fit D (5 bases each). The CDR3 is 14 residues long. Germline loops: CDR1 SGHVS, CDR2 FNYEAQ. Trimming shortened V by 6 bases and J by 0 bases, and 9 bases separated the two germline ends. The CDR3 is CASRDGTAKNIQYF. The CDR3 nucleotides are TGTGCCAGCAGGGACGGGACAGCCAAAAACATTCAGTACTTC.

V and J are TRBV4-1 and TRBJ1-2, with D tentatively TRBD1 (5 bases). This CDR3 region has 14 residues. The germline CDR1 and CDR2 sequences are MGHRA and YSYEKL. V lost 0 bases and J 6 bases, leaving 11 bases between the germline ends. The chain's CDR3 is CASSQDWGSDGYTF. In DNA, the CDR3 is TGCGCCAGCAGCCAAGATTGGGGGTCGGATGGCTACACCTTC.

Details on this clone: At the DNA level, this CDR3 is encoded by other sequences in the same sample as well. The DNA of the CDR3 is TGTGCCAGCAGTAAACAGGGGGGTAACTATGGCTACACCTTC. Translating gives CASSKQGGNYGYTF. The rearrangement links TRBV7-9 to TRBJ1-2; 8 bases fit TRBD1. Losses at the gene ends were 6 bases for V and 1 base for J; bases not matched to a gene: 4. The germline V gene has CDR1 SEHNR and CDR2 FQNEAQ (reference sequence). The CDR3 runs 14 residues.

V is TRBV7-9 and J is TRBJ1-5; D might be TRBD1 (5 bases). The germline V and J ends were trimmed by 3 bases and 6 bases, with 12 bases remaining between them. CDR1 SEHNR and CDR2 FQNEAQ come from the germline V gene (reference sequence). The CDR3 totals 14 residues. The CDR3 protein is CASSLDNSRQPQHF. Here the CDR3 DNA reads TGTGCCAGCAGCTTGGACAACTCTCGTCAGCCCCAGCATTTT.

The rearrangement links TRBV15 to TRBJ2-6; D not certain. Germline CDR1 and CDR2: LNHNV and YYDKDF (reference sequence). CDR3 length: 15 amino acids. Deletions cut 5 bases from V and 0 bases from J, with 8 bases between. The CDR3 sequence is CATSAENSGANVLTF. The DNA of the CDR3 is TGTGCCACCAGCGCGGAAAACTCTGGGGCCAACGTCCTGACTTTC.

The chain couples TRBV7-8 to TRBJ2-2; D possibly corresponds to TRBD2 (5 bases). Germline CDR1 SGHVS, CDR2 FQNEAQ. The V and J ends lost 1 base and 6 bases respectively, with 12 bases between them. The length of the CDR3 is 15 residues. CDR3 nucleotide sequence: TGTGCCAGCAGCTTAGAAGGACCTAGCCCCGGGGAGCTGTTTTTT. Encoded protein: CASSLEGPSPGELFF.

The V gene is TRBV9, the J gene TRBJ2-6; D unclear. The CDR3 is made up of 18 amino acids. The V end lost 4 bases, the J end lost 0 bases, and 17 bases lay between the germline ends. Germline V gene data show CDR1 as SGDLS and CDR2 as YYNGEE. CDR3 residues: CASSKTDYRSSGANVLTF. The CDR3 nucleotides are TGTGCCAGCAGCAAAACAGATTACAGAAGCTCTGGGGCCAACGTCCTGACTTTC.

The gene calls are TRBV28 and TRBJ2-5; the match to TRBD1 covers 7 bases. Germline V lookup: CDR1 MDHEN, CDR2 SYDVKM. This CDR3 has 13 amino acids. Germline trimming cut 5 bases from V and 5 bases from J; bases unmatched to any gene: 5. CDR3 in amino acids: CASSIQGVETQYF. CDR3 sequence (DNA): TGTGCCAGCAGTATCCAGGGGGTGGAGACCCAGTACTTC.

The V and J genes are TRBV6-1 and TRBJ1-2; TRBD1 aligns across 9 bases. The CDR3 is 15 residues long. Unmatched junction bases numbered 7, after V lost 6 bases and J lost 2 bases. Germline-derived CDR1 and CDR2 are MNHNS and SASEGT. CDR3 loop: CASSYTGTGNYGYTF. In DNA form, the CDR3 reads TGTGCCAGCAGCTATACCGGGACAGGGAACTATGGCTACACCTTC.

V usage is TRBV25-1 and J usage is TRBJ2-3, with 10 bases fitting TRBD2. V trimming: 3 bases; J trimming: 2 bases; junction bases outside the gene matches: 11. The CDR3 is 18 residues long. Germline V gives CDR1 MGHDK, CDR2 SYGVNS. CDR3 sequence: CASSDPSGGPLNTDTQYF. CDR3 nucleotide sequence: TGTGCCAGCAGTGACCCTAGCGGGGGCCCCCTCAACACAGATACGCAGTATTTT. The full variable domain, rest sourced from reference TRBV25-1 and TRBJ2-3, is EADIYQTPRYLVIGTGKKITLECSQTMGHDKMYWYQQDPGMELHLIHYSYGVNSTEKGDLSSESTVSRIRTEHFPLTLESARPSHTSQYLCASSDPSGGPLNTDTQYFGPGTRLTVL.

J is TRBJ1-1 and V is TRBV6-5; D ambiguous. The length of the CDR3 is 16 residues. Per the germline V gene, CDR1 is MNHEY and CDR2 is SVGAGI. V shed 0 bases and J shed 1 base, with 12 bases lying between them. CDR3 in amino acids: CASSYSDGRGNTEAFF. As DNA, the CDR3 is TGTGCCAGCAGTTACTCGGATGGCCGGGGGAACACTGAAGCTTTCTTT.

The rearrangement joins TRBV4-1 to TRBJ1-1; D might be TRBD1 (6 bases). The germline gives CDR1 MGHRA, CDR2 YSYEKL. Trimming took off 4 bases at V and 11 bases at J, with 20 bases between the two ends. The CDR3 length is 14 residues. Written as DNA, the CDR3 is TGCGCCAGCAGCCCCTCCCAACAGGGAGCAGTTGCTTTCTTT. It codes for CASSPSQQGAVAFF.

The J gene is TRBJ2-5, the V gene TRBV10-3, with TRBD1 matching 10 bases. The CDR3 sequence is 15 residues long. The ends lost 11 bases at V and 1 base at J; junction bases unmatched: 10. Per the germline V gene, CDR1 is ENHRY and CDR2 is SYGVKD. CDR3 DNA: TGTGCCTCCCGGACAGGGGGGGGCCCCCAAGAGACCCAGTACTTC. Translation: CASRTGGGPQETQYF.

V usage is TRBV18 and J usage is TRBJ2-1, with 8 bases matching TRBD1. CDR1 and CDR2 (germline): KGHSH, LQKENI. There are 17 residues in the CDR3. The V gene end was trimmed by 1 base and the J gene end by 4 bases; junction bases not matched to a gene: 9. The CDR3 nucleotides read TGTGCCAGCTCACCACGGGACAGGACTTCCTATTACAATGAGCAGTTCTTC. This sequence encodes CASSPRDRTSYYNEQFF.

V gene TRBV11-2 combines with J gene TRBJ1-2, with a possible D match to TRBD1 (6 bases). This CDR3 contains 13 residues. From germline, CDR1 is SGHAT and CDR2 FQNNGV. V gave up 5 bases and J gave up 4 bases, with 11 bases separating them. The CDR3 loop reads CASSPGQTYGYTF. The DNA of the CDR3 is TGTGCCAGCAGCCCCGGACAGACCTATGGCTACACCTTC.

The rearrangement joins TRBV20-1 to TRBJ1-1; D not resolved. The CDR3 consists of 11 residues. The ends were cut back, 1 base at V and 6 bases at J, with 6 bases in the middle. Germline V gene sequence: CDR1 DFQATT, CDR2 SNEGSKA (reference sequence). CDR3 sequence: CSARGSSEAFF. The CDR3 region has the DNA TGCAGTGCTAGAGGGAGCTCTGAAGCTTTCTTT.

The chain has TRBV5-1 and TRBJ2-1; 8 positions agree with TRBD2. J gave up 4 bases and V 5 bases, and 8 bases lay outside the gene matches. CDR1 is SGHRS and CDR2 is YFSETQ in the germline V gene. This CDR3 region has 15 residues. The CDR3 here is CASRLEAGVYNEQFF. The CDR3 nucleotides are TGCGCCAGCAGGCTAGAAGCGGGAGTATACAATGAGCAGTTCTTC.

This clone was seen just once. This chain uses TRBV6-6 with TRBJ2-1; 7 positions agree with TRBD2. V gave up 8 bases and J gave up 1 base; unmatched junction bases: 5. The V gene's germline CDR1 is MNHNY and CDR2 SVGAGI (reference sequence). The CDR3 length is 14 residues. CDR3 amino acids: CASGASGSYNEQFF. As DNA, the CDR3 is TGTGCCAGCGGGGCTAGCGGATCCTACAATGAGCAGTTCTTC.

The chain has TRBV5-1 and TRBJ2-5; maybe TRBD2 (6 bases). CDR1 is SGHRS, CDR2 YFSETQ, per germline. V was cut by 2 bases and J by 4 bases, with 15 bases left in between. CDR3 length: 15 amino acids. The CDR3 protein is CASSLQYMEGETQYF. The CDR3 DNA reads TGCGCCAGCAGCTTACAGTATATGGAGGGAGAGACCCAGTACTTC. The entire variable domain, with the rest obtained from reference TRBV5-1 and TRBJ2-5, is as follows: KAGVTQTPRYLIKTRGQQVTLSCSPISGHRSVSWYQQTPGQGLQFLFEYFSETQRNKGNFPGRFSGRQFSNSRSEMNVSTLELGDSALYLCASSLQYMEGETQYFGPGTRLLVL.

DNA for the CDR3: TGTGCCAGCAGCCGTGGACAGCCTAGCAATCAGCCCCAGCATTTT. Its protein product is CASSRGQPSNQPQHF. The V call is TRBV7-2, the J call TRBJ1-5; possible D gene TRBD1, 6 bases. Between the trimmed V and J ends, which lost 5 bases and 0 bases, there was a span of 11 bases. This CDR3 is built from 15 residues. The germline V gene has CDR1 SGHTA and CDR2 FQGNSA. Full variable domain (outside the CDR3, taken from reference TRBV7-2 and TRBJ1-5): GAGVSQSPSNKVTEKGKDVELRCDPISGHTALYWYRQSLGQGLEFLIYFQGNSAPDKSGLPSDRFSAERTGGSVSTLTIQRTQQEDSAVYLCASSRGQPSNQPQHFGDGTRLSIL.

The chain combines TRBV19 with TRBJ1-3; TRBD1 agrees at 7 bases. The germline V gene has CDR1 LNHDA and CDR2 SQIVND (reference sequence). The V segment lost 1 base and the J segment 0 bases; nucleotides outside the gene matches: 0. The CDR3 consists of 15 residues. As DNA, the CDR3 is TGTGCCAGTAGTATAGGGGACAGCTCTGGAAACACCATATATTTT. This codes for CASSIGDSSGNTIYF.